Below are 3 T cell receptor beta chains sequenced from a single sample in a study of T-cell reconstitution after alpha-beta-depleted transplantation in children. This sample's TCRbeta library carried unique molecular identifier barcodes. TCRdb ran MiXCR on the PCR reads and lists one entry per CDR3 protein. The sample shows about 610,000 distinct CDR3 sequences, under 12% of them seen only once. Specimen: PBMCs from the stem cell graft donor, collected from the stem cell graft. All receptors derive from a human donor who donated a stem cell graft to a child with acute myeloid leukemia.

The chain couples TRBV9 to TRBJ2-7, with D perhaps matching TRBD1 (6 bases). Trimming removed 0 bases from V and 0 bases from J, with 10 bases in between. Germline CDR1 and CDR2: SGDLS and YYNGEE. The CDR3 has 15 residues. The CDR3: CASSVEQGSSYEQYF. CDR3 DNA: TGTGCCAGCAGCGTAGAACAGGGTAGCTCCTACGAGCAGTACTTC.

The sample holds a few counts of this clonotype. This chain uses TRBV27 with TRBJ2-2; D is unresolved. Trimming left V 1 base short and J 3 bases short, with 12 bases between. The CDR3 consists of 16 residues. The germline CDR1 and CDR2 sequences are MNHEY and SMNVEV (reference sequence). CDR3 residues: CASSLLLSVDTGELFF. The CDR3 DNA sequence: TGTGCCAGCAGTTTATTGCTTAGTGTGGACACCGGGGAGCTGTTTTTT.

This clonotype was counted many times. CDR3 amino acids: CATSGGSNEKLFF. The CDR3 region has the DNA TGTGCCACCAGTGGCGGCTCTAATGAAAAACTGTTTTTT. V and J are TRBV24-1 and TRBJ1-4, with D hard to call. V shed 5 bases and J shed 3 bases, with 6 bases lying between them. The CDR3 totals 13 residues. Germline loops: CDR1 KGHDR, CDR2 SFDVKD.